Each of the 30 T cell receptor beta chains below was sequenced from the same sample in a study of T cells in tuberculosis. Data came from immunoSEQ multiplex PCR; TCRdb stores just in-frame clones and leaves some out. The sample gives just under 45,000 clones, roughly 94% of which show up once; under 2% is in the top ten. The sequencing sample was made of PBMCs. The receptors derive from a donor aged 10-30 years with latent tuberculosis or without tuberculosis infection. Some clones in this sample may be carry-over from other donors' samples.

The chain combines TRBV10-1 with TRBJ2-1; D perhaps matches TRBD2 (5 bases). CDR3 length: 11 amino acids. The V end was cut by 5 bases, the J end by 9 bases, with 8 bases between. Per the germline V gene, CDR1 is WNHNN and CDR2 is SYGVQD (reference sequence). In DNA form, the CDR3 reads TGCGCCAGCAGTCGGGAAACTGAGCAGTTCTTC. This sequence encodes CASSRETEQFF.

This chain uses TRBV9 with TRBJ1-1; unclear D gene. V was shortened by 0 bases and J by 4 bases, with 7 bases between the two germline ends. CDR3 length: 13 residues. Germline V CDR1 and CDR2: SGDLS, YYNGEE. The CDR3 here is CASSVGTVTEAFF. Here the CDR3 DNA reads TGTGCCAGCAGCGTAGGTACAGTCACTGAAGCTTTCTTT. The full variable domain, with the rest looked up from reference TRBV9 and TRBJ1-1, is DSGVTQTPKHLITATGQRVTLRCSPRSGDLSVYWYQQSLDQGLQFLIQYYNGEERAKGNILERFSAQQFPDLHSELNLSSLELGDSALYFCASSVGTVTEAFFGQGTRLTVV.

The chain is built from TRBV30 and TRBJ2-1; tentatively, D is TRBD2 (5 bases). CDR1 and CDR2 from the germline V gene are GTSNPN and SVGIG (reference sequence). Deletions cut 5 bases from V and 0 bases from J, with 17 bases between. The CDR3 runs 16 residues. The CDR3 loop is CAWGKQRISSYNEQFF. CDR3 coding DNA: TGTGCCTGGGGCAAACAGCGGATCAGCTCCTACAATGAGCAGTTCTTC.

The CDR3 sequence: CASSGGGLGYTF. The CDR3, as DNA: TGTGCCAGCAGCGGAGGAGGATTGGGCTACACCTTC. This chain connects TRBV5-6 to TRBJ1-2; the D is unclear. The germline V gene encodes CDR1 SGHDT and CDR2 YYEEEE. CDR3 length equals 12 residues. Trimming took off 4 bases at V and 8 bases at J, with 12 bases between the two ends. The full variable domain, rest sourced from reference TRBV5-6 and TRBJ1-2, is DAGVTQSPTHLIKTRGQQVTLRCSPKSGHDTVSWYQQALGQGPQFIFQYYEEEERQRGNFPDRFSGHQFPNYSSELNVNALLLGDSALYLCASSGGGLGYTFGSGTRLTVV.

The rearrangement uses TRBV30 and TRBJ2-5, with 7 nucleotides matching TRBD2. V lost 5 bases to trimming and J lost 9 bases; unmatched junction nucleotides: 15. In germline, CDR1 is GTSNPN, CDR2 SVGIG (reference sequence). This CDR3 is 14 amino acids long. CDR3 residues: CAWGLSGRFIAQYF. The CDR3 DNA is TGTGCCTGGGGCCTTTCCGGGAGGTTTATAGCCCAGTACTTC.

The count of this clone is one. V usage is TRBV21-1 and J usage is TRBJ1-1; the DNA was not used to check the table's D call, TRBD1. TRBV21-1 is marked as a pseudogene. The length of the CDR3 is 17 residues. Written as DNA, the CDR3 is TGTGCCAGCAGCAAAAAAGGGACAAGGGGCGTGAACACTGAAGCTTTCTTT. Protein: CASSKKGTRGVNTEAFF.

V is TRBV6-5 and J is TRBJ2-5, with D hard to call. CDR1 MNHEY and CDR2 SVGAGI come from the germline V gene. The CDR3 sequence is 13 residues long. The V end lost 2 bases, the J end lost 7 bases, and 11 bases lay between the germline ends. The CDR3 spells CASSYTRTGTQYF. CDR3 DNA sequence: TGTGCCAGCAGTTACACAAGAACGGGGACCCAGTACTTC.

The chain carries TRBV4-1 and TRBJ2-2; 9 bases are a match to TRBD2. The V gene's germline CDR1 is MGHRA and CDR2 YSYEKL. J was trimmed by 8 bases and V by 3 bases; bases with no gene match: 16. The CDR3 extends over 18 amino acids. CDR3 amino acids: CASSQTAGVAGVFGELFF. The CDR3 nucleotides read TGCGCCAGCAGCCAGACCGCGGGGGTAGCGGGAGTGTTTGGGGAGCTGTTTTTT.

This rearrangement joins TRBV27 to TRBJ2-7; unclear D gene. Germline V gives CDR1 MNHEY, CDR2 SMNVEV (reference sequence). Trimming stripped 2 bases from V and 2 bases from J, with 13 bases between. The CDR3 consists of 15 residues. CDR3: CASSLNGLTPYEQYF. CDR3 coding DNA: TGTGCCAGCAGTTTAAATGGGCTAACCCCCTACGAGCAGTACTTC.

The chain employs TRBV6-6 and TRBJ1-3; 7 nucleotides match TRBD1. The CDR3 spans 15 residues. The V gene's germline CDR1 is MNHNY and CDR2 SVGAGI (reference sequence). V dropped 0 bases and J dropped 8; count of bases not matched to a gene: 7. The CDR3 is CASSYSSHRGDTIYF. The CDR3 DNA sequence: TGTGCCAGCAGTTACTCGAGTCACAGGGGTGACACCATATATTTT.

The chain has TRBV28 and TRBJ2-7, with 10 bases fitting TRBD2. The CDR3 is 16 amino acids. J lost 3 bases, V lost 4 bases, and 9 bases had no gene match. From germline, CDR1 is MDHEN and CDR2 SYDVKM. CDR3 nucleotide sequence: TGTGCCAGCAGTTCCCCTCAGCGGGAGGGCCTCTACGAGCAGTACTTC. It is translated as CASSSPQREGLYEQYF. Full variable domain (outside the CDR3, taken from reference TRBV28 and TRBJ2-7): DVKVTQSSRYLVKRTGEKVFLECVQDMDHENMFWYRQDPGLGLRLIYFSYDVKMKEKGDIPEGYSVSREKKERFSLILESASTNQTSMYLCASSSPQREGLYEQYFGPGTRLTVT.

This clone was recorded only once. CDR3 sequence reads: CASSEEGYTF. The CDR3 bases are TGTGCCAGCAGTGAGGAGGGCTACACCTTC. The chain carries TRBV2 and TRBJ1-2, with no clear D. Germline assignment: CDR1 SNHLY and CDR2 FYNNEI. The CDR3 covers 10 residues. Between the trimmed V and J ends, which lost 3 bases and 8 bases, there was a span of 4 bases.

This clone was detected a few times. V is TRBV9 and J is TRBJ2-3; TRBD2 aligns across 10 bases. Germline-derived CDR1 and CDR2 are SGDLS and YYNGEE. The CDR3 sequence is 14 residues long. Trimming took 3 bases from V and 6 from J; bases not matched to a gene: 4. Here the CDR3 DNA reads TGTGCCAGCAGCGCTAGCGGGAGAGCCGATACGCAGTATTTT. Protein sequence: CASSASGRADTQYF.

The V call is TRBV2, the J call TRBJ1-2, with 10 bases matching TRBD1. The CDR3 length is 14 residues. Germline CDR1 is SNHLY and CDR2 is FYNNEI. Trimming at V came to 6 bases and at J to 6 bases, leaving 7 bases not matched to a gene. The CDR3 sequence: CASSPDRGQDGYTF. The DNA for the CDR3 is TGTGCCAGCAGCCCAGACAGGGGGCAGGATGGCTACACCTTC.

The CDR3 region has the DNA TGTGCCAGCAGCGCCCAGGGGGCGCGAACTGAAGCTTTCTTT. Translating gives CASSAQGARTEAFF. The chain employs TRBV27 and TRBJ1-1; 8 bases align to TRBD1. Per the germline V gene, CDR1 is MNHEY and CDR2 is SMNVEV (reference sequence). V was clipped by 6 bases and J by 5 bases; unmatched bases: 8. The CDR3 covers 14 residues.

This chain uses TRBV7-9 with TRBJ2-7, with TRBD2 matching over 8 bases. CDR1 SEHNR and CDR2 FQNEAQ come from the germline V gene (reference sequence). The CDR3 is made up of 11 amino acids. With V trimmed by 6 bases and J by 11 bases, 6 bases remained unmatched. CDR3 sequence: CASRTSEGEYF. In DNA, the CDR3 is TGTGCCAGCAGGACTAGCGAGGGGGAGTACTTC.

This clone was found a few times. As DNA, the CDR3 is TGTGCCAGCCAACTAGCGGGAGAAACCGGGGAGCTGTTTTTT. Protein: CASQLAGETGELFF. J is TRBJ2-2 and V is TRBV6-1; 11 bases are shared with TRBD2. CDR3 size: 14 residues. Germline V gene data show CDR1 as MNHNS and CDR2 as SASEGT. V lost 8 bases to trimming and J lost 5 bases; unmatched junction nucleotides: 4.

This clone occurred once. Germline and junction disagree at one end, which may indicate a read error. This chain uses TRBV9 with TRBJ2-7; D perhaps matches TRBD2 (7 bases). Germline values: CDR1 SGDLS, CDR2 YYNGEE. This CDR3 contains 15 residues. The CDR3 loop reads CASSQWGGPNYEQYF. CDR3 coding DNA: TGTGCCAGCAGCCAGTGGGGGGGCCCTAATTACGAGCAGTATTTC.

Only one count was recorded for this clone. The genes are TRBV30 and TRBJ1-1; a possible D gene is TRBD1 (5 bases). Per germline, CDR1 GTSNPN and CDR2 SVGIG (reference sequence). V gave up 0 bases and J gave up 5 bases, with 10 bases separating them. This CDR3 spans 13 amino acids. The CDR3 coding sequence is TGTGCCTGGAGTGTTGGAAAGGGGACTGAAGCTTTCTTT. Its protein is CAWSVGKGTEAFF.

The rearrangement joins TRBV11-2 to TRBJ2-7; D gene uncertain. Trimming left V 4 bases short and J 4 bases short, with 8 bases between. The CDR3 contains 12 residues. The germline gives CDR1 SGHAT, CDR2 FQNNGV. The CDR3 protein is CASSSYSYEQYF. CDR3 coding DNA: TGTGCCAGCAGCTCATACAGTTACGAGCAGTACTTC.

The CDR3 here is CASSPWYSGSYEQYF. Here the CDR3 DNA reads TGTGCCAGCAGCCCATGGTACAGTGGCTCCTACGAGCAGTACTTC. The chain carries TRBV6-9 and TRBJ2-7; no clear D. The CDR3 has 15 amino acids. The germline V gene has CDR1 MNHGY and CDR2 SVAAGI. The V and J ends lost 6 bases and 0 bases respectively, with 15 bases between them.

The chain uses TRBV5-1 and TRBJ2-3; TRBD2 aligns across 11 bases. The length of the CDR3 is 15 residues. Germline V gene lookup returns CDR1 SGHRS and CDR2 YFSETQ. V lost 4 bases to trimming and J lost 4 bases; unmatched junction nucleotides: 5. The CDR3 nucleotides are TGCGCCAGCAGCCCAACTAGCGGGAGTTCAGATACGCAGTATTTT. It specifies CASSPTSGSSDTQYF.

The chain joins TRBV18 to TRBJ2-7, with 7 bases aligning to TRBD1. V lost 3 bases, J lost 4 bases, and 6 bases stayed unmatched. Germline CDR1 and CDR2: KGHSH and LQKENI. The CDR3 totals 14 residues. CDR3 in DNA: TGTGCCAGCTCACCCGACAGGGACAAATACGAGCAGTACTTC. Encoded protein: CASSPDRDKYEQYF.

This clone was counted once. This rearrangement joins TRBV2 to TRBJ2-7; 13 positions match TRBD2. V lost 6 bases and J lost 4; bases outside the gene matches: 6. The CDR3 is made up of 15 amino acids. The germline gives CDR1 SNHLY, CDR2 FYNNEI. The CDR3 coding sequence is TGTGCCAGCAGGATTGGGACTAGCGGGGTATACGAGCAGTACTTC. Translation: CASRIGTSGVYEQYF.

The chain joins TRBV4-3 to TRBJ1-3, with 10 bases identical to TRBD1. V dropped 4 bases and J dropped 3; count of bases not matched to a gene: 3. Germline values: CDR1 LGHNA, CDR2 YSLEER. This CDR3 comprises 15 residues. CDR3 nucleotide sequence: TGCGCCAGCAGCCCCGACAGGGGGCGTGGAAACACCATATATTTT. Protein sequence: CASSPDRGRGNTIYF.

This rearrangement joins TRBV27 to TRBJ2-5; 9 bases are shared with TRBD1. This CDR3 region has 14 residues. V trimming: 5 bases; J trimming: 5 bases; junction bases outside the gene matches: 6. Germline CDR1 is MNHEY and CDR2 is SMNVEV (reference sequence). CDR3 amino acids: CASSEQGAWETQYF. The CDR3 coding sequence is TGTGCCAGCAGTGAACAGGGGGCCTGGGAGACCCAGTACTTC.

This rearrangement joins TRBV5-1 to TRBJ2-7, with D possibly being TRBD2 (5 bases). Germline values: CDR1 SGHRS, CDR2 YFSETQ. With 0 bases removed from V and 7 bases from J, the gap between germline ends came to 14 bases. The CDR3 has 14 amino acids. This chain's CDR3 is CASSLAGSPGEQYF. The CDR3 DNA sequence: TGCGCCAGCAGCTTGGCGGGATCGCCGGGAGAGCAGTACTTC.

The chain joins TRBV7-8 to TRBJ2-1; 11 nucleotides align to TRBD2. Germline-derived CDR1 and CDR2 are SGHVS and FQNEAQ. This CDR3 has 16 amino acids. The J segment lost 12 bases and the V segment lost 2 bases, leaving 12 bases of the junction unmatched. CDR3 in DNA: TGTGCCAGCAGCTTACAGGGACTAGCGGCCTTAGACGGGCAGTTCTTC. Amino acid sequence: CASSLQGLAALDGQFF.

The V call is TRBV9, the J call TRBJ2-1; D not resolved. The CDR3 totals 15 residues. V was trimmed by 0 bases and J by 6 bases, leaving 13 bases between them. Germline V gives CDR1 SGDLS, CDR2 YYNGEE. CDR3 residues: CASSVAAQPGNEQFF. CDR3 sequence (DNA): TGTGCCAGCAGCGTAGCAGCCCAACCGGGCAATGAGCAGTTCTTC.

This chain joins TRBV12-5 and TRBJ2-3, with 10 bases fitting TRBD2. The germline CDR1 and CDR2 sequences are LGHNT and FRNRAP. The trim removed 4 bases at V and 0 bases at J, leaving 13 bases unmatched. This CDR3 has 19 amino acids. This chain's CDR3 is CASGYPLAGDTSSTDTQYF. CDR3 sequence (DNA): TGTGCTAGTGGTTACCCGCTAGCGGGAGATACGAGTAGCACAGATACGCAGTATTTT. The full variable domain, rest sourced from reference TRBV12-5 and TRBJ2-3, is DARVTQTPRHKVTEMGQEVTMRCQPILGHNTVFWYRQTMMQGLELLAYFRNRAPLDDSGMPKDRFSAEMPDATLATLKIQPSEPRDSAVYFCASGYPLAGDTSSTDTQYFGPGTRLTVL.